This T cell receptor (beta chain) appears in the sequencing data of a study of control samples from healthy donors and cancer patients. TCRdb's table, derived via immunoSEQ multiplex PCR, lists solely in-frame clones and lacks some. Here the sample spans over 45,000 clones, around 90% being singletons. This TCR was sampled from a man aged 35-49 years with colorectal cancer. Material for sequencing was PBMCs.

CDR3 in DNA: TGTGCCAGTAGTGGCCCGGGACAGGGAGACTACTATGGCTACACCTTC. Translated: CASSGPGQGDYYGYTF. The V gene is TRBV19, the J gene TRBJ1-2; TRBD1 matches at 9 bases. Germline V gene sequence: CDR1 LNHDA, CDR2 SQIVND (reference sequence). The J segment lost 3 bases and the V segment lost 5 bases, leaving 10 bases of the junction unmatched. CDR3 length equals 16 residues.